The entry below describes one TCR beta chain. CDR3 length: 19 amino acids. Germline values: CDR1 SGDLS, CDR2 YYNGEE. After removal of 0 bases from V and 2 bases from J, the junction contained 14 bases not matched to a gene. Generated by immunoSEQ multiplex PCR, the TCRdb table keeps only in-frame clones and is missing some. Of around 70,000 clones listed, about 90% are singletons. This entry belongs to a study of blood T cell repertoires in COVID-19. This rearrangement joins TRBV9 to TRBJ2-7; the match to TRBD1 covers 10 bases. Sample: peripheral blood. The sequence was collected from a human donor in a cohort sampled during active COVID-19. The DNA of the CDR3 is TGTGCCAGCAGCGTAGATATCGACAGGGGGCCATCCCGAGCCTACGAGCAGTACTTC. This encodes CASSVDIDRGPSRAYEQYF.